The clone carrying this T cell receptor beta chain was observed many times. Its antigen is unknown. This sample was included in a study of T cell repertoires in cytomegalovirus infection. Background on the study: Matching HLA type and CMV infection were both indicated by public TCR beta signatures. Whole-study results and caveats: In two of eight donors, the top clonotype was HLA-C-restricted CMV-specific. Summed public TCR beta family frequency identified CMV carriers bearing the relevant HLA.

Via MiXCR, TCRdb re-called the reads, giving one row per CDR3 protein. The repertoire holds around 70,000 distinct CDR3 sequences, with over 3.5% as singletons. The germline gives CDR1 LGHNA, CDR2 YNFKEQ. This CDR3 has 15 amino acids. V lost 6 bases, J lost 8 bases, and 20 bases lay in between. This clonotype was obtained from a human donor in good health (CMV status not recorded). Some clones in this sample may be carry-over from other donors' samples. The sequenced sample consisted of PBMCs. The chain joins TRBV4-2 to TRBJ2-4; tentatively, D is TRBD1 (6 bases). The DNA of the CDR3 is TGTGCCAGCAGAGCCCGGGACACCTCCAGGGACATTCAGTACTTC. Encoded protein: CASRARDTSRDIQYF.